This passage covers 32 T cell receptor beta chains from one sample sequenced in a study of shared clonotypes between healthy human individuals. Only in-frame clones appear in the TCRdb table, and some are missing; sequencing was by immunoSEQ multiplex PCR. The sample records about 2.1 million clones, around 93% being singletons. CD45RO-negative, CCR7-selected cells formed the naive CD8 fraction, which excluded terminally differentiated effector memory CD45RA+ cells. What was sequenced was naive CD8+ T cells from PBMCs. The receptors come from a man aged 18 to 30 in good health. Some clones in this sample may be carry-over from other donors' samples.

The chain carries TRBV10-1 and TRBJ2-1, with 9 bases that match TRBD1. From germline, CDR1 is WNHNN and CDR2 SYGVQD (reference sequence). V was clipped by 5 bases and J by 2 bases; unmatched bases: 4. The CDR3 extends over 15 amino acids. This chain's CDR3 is CASSRQGVAYNEQFF. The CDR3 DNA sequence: TGCGCCAGCAGTCGACAGGGGGTGGCCTACAATGAGCAGTTCTTC.

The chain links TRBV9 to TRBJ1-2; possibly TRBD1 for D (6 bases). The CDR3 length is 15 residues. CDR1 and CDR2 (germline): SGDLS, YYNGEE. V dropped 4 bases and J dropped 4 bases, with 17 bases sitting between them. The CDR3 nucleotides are TGTGCCAGCAGCCCTCGAACGGGACAAGGCTATGGCTACACCTTC. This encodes CASSPRTGQGYGYTF.

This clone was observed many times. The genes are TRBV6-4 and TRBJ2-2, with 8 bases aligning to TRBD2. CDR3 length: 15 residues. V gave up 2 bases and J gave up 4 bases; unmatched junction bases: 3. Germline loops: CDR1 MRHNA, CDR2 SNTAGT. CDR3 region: CASSDRAGATGELFF. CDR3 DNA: TGTGCCAGCAGTGACCGAGCGGGAGCCACCGGGGAGCTGTTTTTT.

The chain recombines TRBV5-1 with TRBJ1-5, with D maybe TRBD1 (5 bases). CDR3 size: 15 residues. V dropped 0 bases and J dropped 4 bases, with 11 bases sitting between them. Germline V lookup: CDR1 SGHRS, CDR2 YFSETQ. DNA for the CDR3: TGCGCCAGCAGCTTGGTAGGGGCCCTTAATCAGCCCCAGCATTTT. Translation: CASSLVGALNQPQHF.

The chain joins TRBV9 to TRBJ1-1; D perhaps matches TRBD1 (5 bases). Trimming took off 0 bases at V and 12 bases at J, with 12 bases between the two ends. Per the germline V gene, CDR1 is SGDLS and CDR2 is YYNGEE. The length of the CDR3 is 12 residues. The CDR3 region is CASSVEGEGTFF. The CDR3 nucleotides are TGTGCCAGCAGCGTAGAGGGAGAGGGGACTTTCTTT.

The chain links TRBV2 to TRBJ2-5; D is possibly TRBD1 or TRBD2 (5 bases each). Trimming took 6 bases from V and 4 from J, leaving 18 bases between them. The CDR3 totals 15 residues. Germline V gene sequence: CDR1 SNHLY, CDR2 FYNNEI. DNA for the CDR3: TGTGCCAGCAGGCTCCGGGACCCTCTAGGAGAGACCCAGTACTTC. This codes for CASRLRDPLGETQYF.

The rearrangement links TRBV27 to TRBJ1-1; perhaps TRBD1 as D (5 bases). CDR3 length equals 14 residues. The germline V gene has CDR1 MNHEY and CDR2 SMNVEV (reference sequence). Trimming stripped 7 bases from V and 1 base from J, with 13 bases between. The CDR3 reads CASIGTNGNTEAFF. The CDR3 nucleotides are TGTGCCAGCATAGGGACTAACGGGAACACTGAAGCTTTCTTT.

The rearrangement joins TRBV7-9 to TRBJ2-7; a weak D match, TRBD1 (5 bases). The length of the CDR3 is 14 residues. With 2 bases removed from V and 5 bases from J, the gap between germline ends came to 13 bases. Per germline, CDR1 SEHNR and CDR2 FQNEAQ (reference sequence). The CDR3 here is CASSLRAGWDEQYF. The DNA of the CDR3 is TGTGCCAGCAGCTTACGCGCAGGGTGGGACGAGCAGTACTTC.

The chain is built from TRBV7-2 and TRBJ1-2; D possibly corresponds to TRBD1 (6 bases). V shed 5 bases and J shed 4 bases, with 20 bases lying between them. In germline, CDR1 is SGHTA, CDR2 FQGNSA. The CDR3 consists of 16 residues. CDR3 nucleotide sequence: TGTGCCAGCAGCCCCGCCGTCGGGGGGCCAAGCTATGGCTACACCTTC. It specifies CASSPAVGGPSYGYTF.

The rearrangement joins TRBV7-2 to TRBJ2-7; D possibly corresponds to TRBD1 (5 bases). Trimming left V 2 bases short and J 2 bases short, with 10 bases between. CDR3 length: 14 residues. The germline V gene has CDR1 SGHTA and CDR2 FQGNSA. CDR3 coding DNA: TGTGCCAGCAGCTTACGACAGAACACCTACGAGCAGTACTTC. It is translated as CASSLRQNTYEQYF. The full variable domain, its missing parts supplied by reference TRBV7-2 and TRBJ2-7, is GAGVSQSPSNKVTEKGKDVELRCDPISGHTALYWYRQSLGQGLEFLIYFQGNSAPDKSGLPSDRFSAERTGGSVSTLTIQRTQQEDSAVYLCASSLRQNTYEQYFGPGTRLTVT.

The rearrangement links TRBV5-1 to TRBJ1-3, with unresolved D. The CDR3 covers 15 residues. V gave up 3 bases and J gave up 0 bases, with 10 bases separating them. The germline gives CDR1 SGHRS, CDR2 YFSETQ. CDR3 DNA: TGCGCCAGCAGCTCCCCACGGGACTCTGGAAACACCATATATTTT. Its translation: CASSSPRDSGNTIYF.

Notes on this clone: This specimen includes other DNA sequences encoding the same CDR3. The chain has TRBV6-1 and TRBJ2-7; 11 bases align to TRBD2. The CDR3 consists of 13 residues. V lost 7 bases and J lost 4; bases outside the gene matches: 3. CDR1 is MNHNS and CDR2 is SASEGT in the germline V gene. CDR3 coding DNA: TGTGCCAGCACCGGGACTAGCGGATACGAGCAGTACTTC. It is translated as CASTGTSGYEQYF.

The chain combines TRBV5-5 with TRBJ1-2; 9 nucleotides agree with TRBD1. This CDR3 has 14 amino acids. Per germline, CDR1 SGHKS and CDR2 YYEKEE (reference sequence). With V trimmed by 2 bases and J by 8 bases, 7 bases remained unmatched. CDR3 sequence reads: CASSFPGQGLGYTF. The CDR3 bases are TGTGCCAGCAGCTTCCCGGGACAGGGTTTAGGCTACACCTTC.

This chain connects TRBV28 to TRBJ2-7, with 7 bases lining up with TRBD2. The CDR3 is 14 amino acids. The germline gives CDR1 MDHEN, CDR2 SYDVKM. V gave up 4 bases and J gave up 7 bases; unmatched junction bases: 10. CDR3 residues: CASSYQGGAGEQYF. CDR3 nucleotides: TGTGCCAGCAGTTACCAGGGAGGGGCGGGGGAGCAGTACTTC.

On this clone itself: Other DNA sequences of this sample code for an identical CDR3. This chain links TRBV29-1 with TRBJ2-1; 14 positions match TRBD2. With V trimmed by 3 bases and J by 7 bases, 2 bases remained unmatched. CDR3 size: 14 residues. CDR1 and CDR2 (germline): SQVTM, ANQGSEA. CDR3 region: CSVEGLAGVNEQFF. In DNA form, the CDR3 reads TGCAGCGTTGAGGGACTAGCGGGAGTTAATGAGCAGTTCTTC.

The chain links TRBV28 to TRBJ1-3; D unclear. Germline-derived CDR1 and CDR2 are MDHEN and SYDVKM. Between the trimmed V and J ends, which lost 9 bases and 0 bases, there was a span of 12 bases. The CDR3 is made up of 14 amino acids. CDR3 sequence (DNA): TGTGCCAGTAGGTTATGGGGCTCTGGAAACACCATATATTTT. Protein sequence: CASRLWGSGNTIYF.

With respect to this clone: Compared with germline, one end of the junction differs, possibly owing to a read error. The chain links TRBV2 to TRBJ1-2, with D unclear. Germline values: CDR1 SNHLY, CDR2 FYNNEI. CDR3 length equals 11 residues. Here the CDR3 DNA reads TGTGCCAGCAGTGCTGGGCTGAGGGCCCACTTC. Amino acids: CASSAGLRAHF.

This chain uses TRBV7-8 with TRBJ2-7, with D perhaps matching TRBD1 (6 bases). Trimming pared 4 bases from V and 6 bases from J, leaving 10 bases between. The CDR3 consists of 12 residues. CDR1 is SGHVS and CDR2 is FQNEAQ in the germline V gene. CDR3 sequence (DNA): TGTGCCAGCAGCTCCCGCAGGGGCGAGCAGTACTTC. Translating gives CASSSRRGEQYF.

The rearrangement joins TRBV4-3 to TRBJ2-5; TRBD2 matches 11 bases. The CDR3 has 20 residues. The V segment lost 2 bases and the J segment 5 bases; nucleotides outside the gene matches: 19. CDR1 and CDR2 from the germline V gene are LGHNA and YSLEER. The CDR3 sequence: CASSQFPATSGSGPQETQYF. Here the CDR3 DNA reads TGCGCCAGCAGCCAATTCCCGGCTACTAGCGGGAGCGGGCCCCAGGAGACCCAGTACTTC.

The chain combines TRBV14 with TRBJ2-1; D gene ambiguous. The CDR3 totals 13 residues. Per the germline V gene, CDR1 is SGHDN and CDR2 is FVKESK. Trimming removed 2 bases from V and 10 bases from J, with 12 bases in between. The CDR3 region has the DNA TGTGCCAGCAGCCAATTCAAGAAGAACGAGCAGTTCTTC. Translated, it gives CASSQFKKNEQFF.

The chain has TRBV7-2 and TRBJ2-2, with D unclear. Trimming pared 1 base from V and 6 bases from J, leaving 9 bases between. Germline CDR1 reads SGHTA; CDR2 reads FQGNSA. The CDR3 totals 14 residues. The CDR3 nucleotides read TGTGCCAGCAGCTTAGTAACGGGTCCCGGGGAGCTGTTTTTT. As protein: CASSLVTGPGELFF.

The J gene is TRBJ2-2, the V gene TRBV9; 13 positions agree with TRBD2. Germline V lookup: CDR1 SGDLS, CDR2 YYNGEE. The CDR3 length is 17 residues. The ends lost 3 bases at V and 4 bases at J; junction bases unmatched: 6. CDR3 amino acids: CASSAPGLAGLTGELFF. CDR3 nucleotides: TGTGCCAGCAGCGCCCCGGGACTAGCGGGACTCACCGGGGAGCTGTTTTTT.

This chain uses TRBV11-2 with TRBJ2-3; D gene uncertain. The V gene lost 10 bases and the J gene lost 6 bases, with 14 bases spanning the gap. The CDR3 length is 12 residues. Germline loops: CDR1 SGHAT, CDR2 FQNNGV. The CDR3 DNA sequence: TGTGCCACCAAACCAACGGTCGATACGCAGTATTTT. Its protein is CATKPTVDTQYF.

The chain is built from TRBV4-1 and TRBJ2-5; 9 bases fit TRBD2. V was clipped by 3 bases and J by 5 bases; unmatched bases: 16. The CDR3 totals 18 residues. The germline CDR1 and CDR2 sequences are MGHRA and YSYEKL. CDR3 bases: TGCGCCAGCAGCCACCCTAAGGGGCGGGAGGGTGCGGGTGAGACCCAGTACTTC. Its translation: CASSHPKGREGAGETQYF.

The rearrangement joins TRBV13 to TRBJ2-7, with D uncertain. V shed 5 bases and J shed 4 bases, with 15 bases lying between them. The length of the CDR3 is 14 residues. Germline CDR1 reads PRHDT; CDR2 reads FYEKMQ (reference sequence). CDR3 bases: TGTGCCAGCAGCGTGCAGAGACTTGGTTACGAGCAGTACTTC. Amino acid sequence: CASSVQRLGYEQYF.

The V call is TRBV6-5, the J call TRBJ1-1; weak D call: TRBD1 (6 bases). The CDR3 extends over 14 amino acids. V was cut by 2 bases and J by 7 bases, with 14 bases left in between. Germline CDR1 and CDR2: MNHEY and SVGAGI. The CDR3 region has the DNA TGTGCCAGCAGTTACACCGGTACAGGGATTGAAGCTTTCTTT. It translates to CASSYTGTGIEAFF.

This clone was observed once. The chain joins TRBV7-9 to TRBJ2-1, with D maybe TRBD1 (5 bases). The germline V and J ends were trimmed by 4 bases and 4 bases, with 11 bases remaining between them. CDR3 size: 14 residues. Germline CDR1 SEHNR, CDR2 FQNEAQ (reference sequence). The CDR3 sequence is CASSSDYRYNEQFF. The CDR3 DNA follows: TGTGCCAGCAGCTCGGATTACAGGTACAATGAGCAGTTCTTC.

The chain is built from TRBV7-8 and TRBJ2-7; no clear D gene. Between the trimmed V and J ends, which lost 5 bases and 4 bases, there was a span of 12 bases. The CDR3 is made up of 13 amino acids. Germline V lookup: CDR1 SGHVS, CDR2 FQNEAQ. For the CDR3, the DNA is TGTGCCAGCAGCCTACAGATTTTGTACGAGCAGTACTTC. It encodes CASSLQILYEQYF.

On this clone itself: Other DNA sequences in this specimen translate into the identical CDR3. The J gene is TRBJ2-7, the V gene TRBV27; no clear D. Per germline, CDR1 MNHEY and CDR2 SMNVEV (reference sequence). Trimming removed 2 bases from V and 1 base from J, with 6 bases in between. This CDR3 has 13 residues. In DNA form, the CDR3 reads TGTGCCAGCAGTTTAACAGTTTCCTACGAGCAGTACTTC. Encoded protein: CASSLTVSYEQYF.

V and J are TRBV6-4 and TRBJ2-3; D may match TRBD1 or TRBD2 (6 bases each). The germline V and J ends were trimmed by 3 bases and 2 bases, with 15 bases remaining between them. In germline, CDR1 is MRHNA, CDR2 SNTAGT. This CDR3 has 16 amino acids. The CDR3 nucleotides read TGTGCCAGCAGTGAAGGGGGAGGAAGGGACACAGATACGCAGTATTTT. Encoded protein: CASSEGGGRDTDTQYF.

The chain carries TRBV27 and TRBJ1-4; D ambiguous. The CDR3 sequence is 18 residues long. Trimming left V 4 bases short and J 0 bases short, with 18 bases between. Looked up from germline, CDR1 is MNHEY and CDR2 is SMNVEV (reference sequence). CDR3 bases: TGTGCCAGCAGTTCCATTTGGACGGTTTACACAACTAATGAAAAACTGTTTTTT. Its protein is CASSSIWTVYTTNEKLFF.

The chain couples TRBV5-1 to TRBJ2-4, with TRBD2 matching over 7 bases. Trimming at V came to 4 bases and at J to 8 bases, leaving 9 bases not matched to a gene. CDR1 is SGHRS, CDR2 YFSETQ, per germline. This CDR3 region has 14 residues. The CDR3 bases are TGCGCCAGCAGCCCCGGACTAGAGCTAGACATTCAGTACTTC. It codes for CASSPGLELDIQYF.